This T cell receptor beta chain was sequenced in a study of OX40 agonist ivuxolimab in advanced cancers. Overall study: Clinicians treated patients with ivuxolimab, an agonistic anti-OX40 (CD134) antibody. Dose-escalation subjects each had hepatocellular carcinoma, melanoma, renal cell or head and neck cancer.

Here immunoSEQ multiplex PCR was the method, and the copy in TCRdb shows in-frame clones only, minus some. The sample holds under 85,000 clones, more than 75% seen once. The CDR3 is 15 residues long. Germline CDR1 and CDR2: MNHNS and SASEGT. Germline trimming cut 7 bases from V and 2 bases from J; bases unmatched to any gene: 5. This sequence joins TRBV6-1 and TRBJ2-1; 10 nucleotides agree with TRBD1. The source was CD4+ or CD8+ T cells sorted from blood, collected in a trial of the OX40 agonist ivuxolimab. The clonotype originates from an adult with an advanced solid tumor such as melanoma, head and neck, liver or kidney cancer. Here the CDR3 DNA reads TGTGCCAGCACCACCGGGACAGGGGCCTACAATGAGCAGTTCTTC. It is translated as CASTTGTGAYNEQFF.